Listed below are T cell receptor beta chains from one sample, sequenced in a study of T cell responses to AZD1222 COVID-19 vaccine. Some clones are missing from TCRdb's copy, which holds only in-frame ones; the method was immunoSEQ multiplex PCR. In the table there are 100,000 to 150,000 clones, just over 85% of which are singletons. The sample in question was peripheral blood, obtained on day 0 of AZD1222 vaccination. The receptors were gathered from an adult in good health. CDR3s include the opening cysteine and the closing phenylalanine or tryptophan. The order of the fields is V gene, clone size, J gene, CDR3 length, D gene, CDR3 protein, CDR3 DNA. A D gene is named only where the DNA matches it firmly. The size entry is marked missing in some rows and otherwise reads once, few, many or a size class.

v_call: TRBV6-1; clone_size: .; j_call: TRBJ1-1; cdr3_length: 12; d_call: .; cdr3_aa: CASSDRDTEAFF; cdr3_nt: TGTGCCAGCAGTGACAGGGACACTGAAGCTTTCTTT
v_call: TRBV6-5; clone_size: .; j_call: TRBJ1-6; cdr3_length: 13; d_call: .; cdr3_aa: CASSRELGSPLHF; cdr3_nt: TGTGCCAGCAGTAGGGAGCTTGGTTCACCCCTCCACTTT
v_call: TRBV19; clone_size: .; j_call: TRBJ1-5; cdr3_length: 17; d_call: TRBD1; cdr3_aa: CASSIGRTGYSNQPQHF; cdr3_nt: TGTGCCAGTAGTATAGGGAGGACAGGTTATAGCAATCAGCCCCAGCATTTT
v_call: TRBV6-2/TRBV6-3; clone_size: .; j_call: TRBJ2-5; cdr3_length: 15; d_call: TRBD1; cdr3_aa: CASSNPRGGAETQYF; cdr3_nt: TGTGCCAGCAGTAATCCCAGAGGGGGCGCAGAGACCCAGTACTTC
v_call: TRBV18; clone_size: few; j_call: TRBJ1-6; cdr3_length: 16; d_call: .; cdr3_aa: CASSPQQAGPNSPLHF; cdr3_nt: TGTGCCAGCTCACCACAACAGGCAGGTCCTAATTCACCCCTCCACTTT
v_call: TRBV11-2; clone_size: .; j_call: TRBJ1-2; cdr3_length: 13; d_call: TRBD1; cdr3_aa: CASSQGQNYGYTF; cdr3_nt: TGTGCCAGCAGCCAGGGACAGAACTATGGCTACACCTTC
v_call: TRBV18; clone_size: .; j_call: TRBJ1-1; cdr3_length: 11; d_call: .; cdr3_aa: CASSAGTEAFF; cdr3_nt: TGTGCCAGCTCAGCCGGCACTGAAGCTTTCTTT
v_call: TRBV28; clone_size: once; j_call: TRBJ1-1; cdr3_length: 12; d_call: .; cdr3_aa: CASITPGTEAFF; cdr3_nt: TGTGCCAGCATCACCCCCGGGACTGAAGCTTTCTTT
v_call: TRBV7-9; clone_size: .; j_call: TRBJ1-4; cdr3_length: 18; d_call: TRBD1; cdr3_aa: CASSPISDRVGTNEKLFF; cdr3_nt: TGTGCCAGCAGCCCGATTTCGGACAGGGTGGGGACTAATGAAAAACTGTTTTTT
v_call: TRBV4-2; clone_size: .; j_call: TRBJ1-1; cdr3_length: 16; d_call: .; cdr3_aa: CASSQVFATLNTEAFF; cdr3_nt: TGTGCCAGCAGCCAAGTTTTTGCCACGTTGAACACTGAAGCTTTCTTT
v_call: TRBV9; clone_size: .; j_call: TRBJ1-4; cdr3_length: 19; d_call: TRBD1; cdr3_aa: CASSANSGGPLRGGEKLFF; cdr3_nt: TGTGCCAGCAGCGCTAACTCAGGGGGCCCCCTGAGGGGTGGTGAAAAACTGTTTTTT
v_call: TRBV5-3; clone_size: .; j_call: TRBJ2-4; cdr3_length: 16; d_call: TRBD1; cdr3_aa: CARSQTRRQGRDIQYF; cdr3_nt: TGTGCCAGAAGCCAGACCCGCCGACAGGGTCGGGACATTCAGTACTTC
v_call: TRBV7-2; clone_size: .; j_call: TRBJ1-1; cdr3_length: 13; d_call: .; cdr3_aa: CASSLRQNTEAFF; cdr3_nt: TGTGCCAGCAGCTTAAGACAGAACACTGAAGCTTTCTTT
v_call: TRBV28; clone_size: .; j_call: TRBJ1-4; cdr3_length: 14; d_call: TRBD1; cdr3_aa: CASSSGTGNEKLFF; cdr3_nt: TGTGCCAGCAGTTCCGGGACAGGGAATGAAAAACTGTTTTTT
v_call: TRBV7-2; clone_size: .; j_call: TRBJ2-2; cdr3_length: 14; d_call: .; cdr3_aa: CASSSSTNTGELFF; cdr3_nt: TGTGCCAGCAGCTCCAGCACGAACACCGGGGAGCTGTTTTTT
v_call: TRBV19; clone_size: few; j_call: TRBJ1-1; cdr3_length: 15; d_call: .; cdr3_aa: CASSTGGRMNTEAFF; cdr3_nt: TGTGCCAGTAGTACTGGGGGACGGATGAACACTGAAGCTTTCTTT
v_call: TRBV18; clone_size: .; j_call: TRBJ1-2; cdr3_length: 13; d_call: .; cdr3_aa: CASSPPWAWGYTF; cdr3_nt: TGTGCCAGCTCACCACCTTGGGCCTGGGGCTACACCTTC
v_call: TRBV18; clone_size: .; j_call: TRBJ1-2; cdr3_length: 16; d_call: TRBD1; cdr3_aa: CASSANRGSDNYGYTF; cdr3_nt: TGTGCCAGCTCAGCAAACAGGGGAAGTGACAACTATGGCTACACCTTC
v_call: TRBV7-8; clone_size: few; j_call: TRBJ1-5; cdr3_length: 14; d_call: .; cdr3_aa: CASSSGKGNQPQHF; cdr3_nt: TGTGCCAGCAGCTCAGGGAAGGGAAATCAGCCCCAGCATTTT
v_call: TRBV6-2/TRBV6-3; clone_size: .; j_call: TRBJ1-5; cdr3_length: 18; d_call: TRBD1; cdr3_aa: CASSFVRQGAGSNQPQHF; cdr3_nt: TGTGCCAGCAGTTTCGTCAGACAGGGGGCAGGAAGCAATCAGCCCCAGCATTTT
v_call: TRBV28; clone_size: .; j_call: TRBJ1-2; cdr3_length: 13; d_call: .; cdr3_aa: CASSLSGAPGYTF; cdr3_nt: TGTGCCAGCAGTTTATCGGGGGCGCCGGGCTACACCTTC
v_call: TRBV12-3/TRBV12-4; clone_size: few; j_call: TRBJ1-1; cdr3_length: 13; d_call: .; cdr3_aa: CASSFYVGTEAFF; cdr3_nt: TGTGCCAGCAGTTTCTACGTGGGCACTGAAGCTTTCTTT
v_call: TRBV7-2; clone_size: .; j_call: TRBJ2-1; cdr3_length: 13; d_call: .; cdr3_aa: CASSQPGYNEQFF; cdr3_nt: TGTGCCAGCAGCCAACCGGGCTACAATGAGCAGTTCTTC
v_call: TRBV2; clone_size: .; j_call: TRBJ1-5; cdr3_length: 15; d_call: TRBD1; cdr3_aa: CASSSGTGKNQPQHF; cdr3_nt: TGTGCCAGCAGCTCCGGGACAGGTAAAAATCAGCCCCAGCATTTT
v_call: TRBV6-6; clone_size: .; j_call: TRBJ1-2; cdr3_length: 13; d_call: TRBD1; cdr3_aa: CASSLQDRGGYTF; cdr3_nt: TGTGCCAGCAGTCTTCAGGACAGGGGTGGCTACACCTTC
v_call: TRBV9; clone_size: .; j_call: TRBJ2-1; cdr3_length: 14; d_call: .; cdr3_aa: CASSNRASDNEQFF; cdr3_nt: TGTGCCAGCAGCAACCGGGCCTCGGACAATGAGCAGTTCTTC
v_call: TRBV18; clone_size: .; j_call: TRBJ1-2; cdr3_length: 14; d_call: .; cdr3_aa: CASSPIHPNYGYTF; cdr3_nt: TGTGCCAGCTCACCGATACACCCAAACTATGGCTACACCTTC